These 15 T cell receptor beta chains were all obtained from the same sample, sequenced in a study of cytomegalovirus exposure and HLA in healthy donors. Vbeta (60) and Jbeta (13) primers were used in the PCR. Only in-frame clones appear in the TCRdb table, and some are missing; sequencing was by immunoSEQ multiplex PCR. The data contain roughly 240,000 clones, roughly 85% of them singletons. Sequencing was performed on PBMCs. The receptors here all came from a girl aged 2 to 10 in good health and CMV-seronegative.

This clone was found a few times. The rearrangement links TRBV6-1 to TRBJ1-6; tentatively, D is TRBD1 (6 bases). Per the germline V gene, CDR1 is MNHNS and CDR2 is SASEGT. The CDR3 consists of 15 residues. The V gene lost 2 bases and the J gene lost 8 bases, with 13 bases spanning the gap. CDR3 nucleotides: TGTGCCAGCAGTGAACCGGGACAAGGGTATTCACCCCTCCACTTT. This codes for CASSEPGQGYSPLHF.

V gene TRBV7-8 combines with J gene TRBJ1-3; D remains unclear. V was trimmed by 1 base and J by 3 bases, leaving 10 bases between them. Germline loops: CDR1 SGHVS, CDR2 FQNEAQ. The CDR3 runs 15 residues. The CDR3 DNA sequence: TGTGCCAGCAGCTTAGGTGGGCTGGATGGAAACACCATATATTTT. Translation gives CASSLGGLDGNTIYF. Full variable domain (missing parts from reference TRBV7-8 and TRBJ1-3): GAGVSQSPRYKVAKRGQDVALRCDPISGHVSLFWYQQALGQGPEFLTYFQNEAQLDKSGLPSDRFFAERPEGSVSTLKIQRTQQEDSAVYLCASSLGGLDGNTIYFGEGSWLTVV.

This chain joins TRBV18 and TRBJ1-2, with TRBD1 matching 9 bases. The CDR3 loop spans 15 amino acids. From germline, CDR1 is KGHSH and CDR2 LQKENI. The V gene end was trimmed by 5 bases and the J gene end by 4 bases; junction bases not matched to a gene: 8. The CDR3 coding sequence is TGTGCCAGCTCAGGATTACAGGGGGCAGGCTATGGCTACACCTTC. Translating it yields CASSGLQGAGYGYTF.

The gene calls are TRBV7-9 and TRBJ1-2, with unresolved D. The germline V gene encodes CDR1 SEHNR and CDR2 FQNEAQ (reference sequence). Trimming cost V 4 bases and J 4 bases, with 4 bases left between them. The CDR3 totals 11 residues. This CDR3 is CASSSFYGYTF. The CDR3 coding sequence is TGTGCCAGCAGCTCCTTCTATGGCTACACCTTC.

This sequence joins TRBV7-9 and TRBJ2-7, with 10 bases identical to TRBD2. Germline V lookup: CDR1 SEHNR, CDR2 FQNEAQ (reference sequence). V dropped 0 bases and J dropped 5; count of bases not matched to a gene: 4. This CDR3 has 15 amino acids. The CDR3 coding sequence is TGTGCCAGCAGCTTAGCGGCTAGCGGGGGCCACGAGCAGTACTTC. Residues: CASSLAASGGHEQYF.

This clone has just one count. The chain carries TRBV6-1 and TRBJ2-1; 9 bases align to TRBD2. In germline, CDR1 is MNHNS, CDR2 SASEGT. V lost 2 bases and J lost 3; bases outside the gene matches: 2. The CDR3 covers 15 residues. The chain's CDR3 is CASSEIAGDYNEQFF. Written as DNA, the CDR3 is TGTGCCAGCAGTGAAATAGCGGGAGACTACAATGAGCAGTTCTTC.

This chain links TRBV19 with TRBJ2-7; 13 bases fit TRBD2. Unmatched junction bases numbered 6, after V lost 4 bases and J lost 6 bases. There are 15 residues in the CDR3. Looked up from germline, CDR1 is LNHDA and CDR2 is SQIVND (reference sequence). The CDR3 sequence is CASSTRTSGSPEQYF. The CDR3 nucleotides read TGTGCCAGTAGTACCAGGACTAGCGGGAGCCCCGAGCAGTACTTC.

The genes are TRBV30 and TRBJ1-2, with a tentative D call TRBD1 (5 bases). V gave up 4 bases and J gave up 7 bases, with 19 bases separating them. The germline gives CDR1 GTSNPN, CDR2 SVGIG (reference sequence). The CDR3 runs 14 residues. The CDR3 bases are TGTGCCTGGACCCTAAGTGGGGCGCAAGGTGGCTACACCTTC. Protein sequence: CAWTLSGAQGGYTF.

The chain joins TRBV18 to TRBJ1-1, with no clear D. Looked up from germline, CDR1 is KGHSH and CDR2 is LQKENI. This CDR3 is built from 15 residues. Trimming stripped 6 bases from V and 0 bases from J, with 14 bases between. CDR3 nucleotide sequence: TGTGCCAGCTCCAAGCCCCGGGAATTGAACACTGAAGCTTTCTTT. It codes for CASSKPRELNTEAFF.

The chain's CDR3 is CASSVGGGFVQETQYF. The DNA of the CDR3 is TGTGCCAGCAGCGTGGGGGGTGGTTTTGTGCAAGAGACCCAGTACTTC. The chain uses TRBV9 and TRBJ2-5; TRBD2 might be the D (6 bases). Trimming removed 2 bases at V and 2 bases at J, with 16 bases between. This CDR3 region has 16 residues. Germline V gene lookup returns CDR1 SGDLS and CDR2 YYNGEE.

This sequence joins TRBV4-1 and TRBJ1-6; D is uncertain. V was pared by 1 base and J by 4 bases, with 11 bases between. The germline gives CDR1 MGHRA, CDR2 YSYEKL. The CDR3 has 16 residues. CDR3 amino acids: CASSQGHRRYNSPLHF. CDR3 sequence (DNA): TGCGCCAGCAGCCAAGGTCACAGAAGATATAATTCACCCCTCCACTTT.

The chain couples TRBV2 to TRBJ2-3; 15 bases map to TRBD2. The CDR3 covers 18 residues. The trim removed 5 bases at V and 8 bases at J, leaving 14 bases unmatched. Germline lookup yields CDR1 SNHLY and CDR2 FYNNEI. The DNA for the CDR3 is TGTGCCAGCAGTTCCGGGACTAGCGGGGGGACAAGCAGGGGTACGCAGTATTTT. It encodes CASSSGTSGGTSRGTQYF.

V gene TRBV30 combines with J gene TRBJ2-7, with 8 nucleotides matching TRBD1. V shed 3 bases and J 4 bases; nucleotides not matched to a gene: 2. The CDR3 loop spans 12 amino acids. CDR1 is GTSNPN, CDR2 SVGIG, per germline (reference sequence). CDR3 loop: CAWRQGAYEQYF. The CDR3 nucleotides read TGTGCCTGGAGGCAGGGGGCTTACGAGCAGTACTTC.

The chain uses TRBV6-5 and TRBJ1-5; D is perhaps TRBD1 (6 bases). V lost 7 bases and J 4 bases, leaving 11 bases between the germline ends. Per the germline V gene, CDR1 is MNHEY and CDR2 is SVGAGI. The CDR3 length is 13 residues. CDR3 sequence (DNA): TGTGCCAGCAATCAGGGGCCGAATCAGCCCCAGCATTTT. It specifies CASNQGPNQPQHF.

This chain joins TRBV30 and TRBJ1-5; 8 positions match TRBD1. The V and J ends lost 2 bases and 6 bases, in that order; junction bases with no gene match: 6. This CDR3 contains 14 residues. CDR1 and CDR2 (germline): GTSNPN, SVGIG (reference sequence). The CDR3 region is CAWSPDRGTQPQHF. CDR3 nucleotide sequence: TGTGCCTGGAGTCCCGACAGGGGAACTCAGCCCCAGCATTTT.